This T cell receptor beta chain emerged from a study of blood T cell repertoires in COVID-19. The repertoire was sequenced with immunoSEQ multiplex PCR; TCRdb's copy has only in-frame clones and lacks some. Among under 250,000 clones listed, around 85% were seen once. There are 16 residues in the CDR3. CDR1 SGHRS and CDR2 YFSETQ come from the germline V gene. The V gene lost 4 bases and the J gene lost 4 bases, with 18 bases spanning the gap. Participants spanned ages about 18 to 95 years and resided in around 25 US areas. Source material: PBMCs or T cells enriched from blood (not recorded which). The origin of this receptor is a woman aged 45-65 years with acute COVID-19. This rearrangement joins TRBV5-1 to TRBJ1-3; the D gene is possibly TRBD1 (6 bases). The CDR3: CASSRTDQRAGNTIYF. For the CDR3, the DNA is TGCGCCAGCAGCCGGACAGACCAGAGGGCCGGAAACACCATATATTTT.